This T cell receptor (beta chain) emerged from a study of cytomegalovirus exposure and HLA in healthy donors. Researchers ran the PCR with 60 Vbeta and 13 Jbeta primers. Sequenced by immunoSEQ multiplex PCR; TCRdb stores in-frame clones only, minus some. The table lists about 39,000 clones. Comment on this clone: A read error may account for a junction end that differs from germline.

The CDR3 is 15 residues long. Germline CDR1 and CDR2: MNHEY and SMNVEV (reference sequence). The J gene is TRBJ2-1, the V gene TRBV27, with a possible D match to TRBD1 (6 bases). Sequenced sample: PBMCs. The origin of this receptor is a male donor in good health and CMV-seronegative. CDR3 bases: TGTGCCAGCAGTCTGAACTCAGGGGCCGACAATGAGCAGCTCTTC. This sequence encodes CASSLNSGADNEQLF.